The sample holds a few counts of the clone carrying this T cell receptor beta chain. The data stem from a study of T cell responses to AZD1222 COVID-19 vaccine. Assay used: immunoSEQ multiplex PCR; TCRdb lists only in-frame clones, some missing. The sample lists 100,000 or so clones, nearly 90% occurring once. Germline V CDR1 and CDR2: SGHDT, YYEEEE. The V end was cut by 4 bases, the J end by 6 bases, with 9 bases between. This CDR3 contains 12 residues. The source of this sequence is an adult in good health. This chain joins TRBV5-6 and TRBJ2-3; the D is unclear. The material was peripheral blood, obtained on day 0 of AZD1222 vaccination. CDR3 protein: CASSPTDDTQYF. The CDR3 nucleotides are TGTGCCAGCAGCCCGACGGACGATACGCAGTATTTT.